The TCR beta chain described here comes from a study of T cell responses to AZD1222 COVID-19 vaccine. This clone has just one count. Some clones are missing from TCRdb's copy, which holds only in-frame ones; the method was immunoSEQ multiplex PCR. The data contain about 140,000 clones, 85% to 95% of them singletons. Trimming at V came to 5 bases and at J to 0 bases, leaving 10 bases not matched to a gene. Germline V gene data show CDR1 as LNHNV and CDR2 as YYDKDF (reference sequence). This CDR3 spans 18 amino acids. This sample comprised peripheral blood, obtained on day 0 of MenACWY control vaccination. This TCR was sampled from an adult in good health. This chain joins TRBV15 and TRBJ1-5; TRBD1 aligns across 10 bases. CDR3 nucleotide sequence: TGTGCCACCAGCGGTGGACAGGGGGAGATTTATAGCAATCAGCCCCAGCATTTT. It codes for CATSGGQGEIYSNQPQHF.